This TCR beta chain was profiled in a study of blood T cell repertoires in COVID-19. About the study: Specimens from acute and convalescent COVID-19 originated in the United States, Italy and Spain. The analysed material was cDNA or gDNA that came from T cells, B-cell-depleted T cells, or PBMCs.

Germline CDR1 is KGHSH and CDR2 is LQKENI. This CDR3 has 15 residues. Trimming pared 4 bases from V and 0 bases from J, leaving 10 bases between. The repertoire was sequenced with immunoSEQ multiplex PCR; TCRdb's copy has only in-frame clones and lacks some. The sample records about 170,000 clones, approximately 80% being singletons. Residents of about 25 US areas, aged roughly 18 to 90 years, made up the participants. This TCR was recovered from a man aged 45-60 years who had recovered from COVID-19. Sequencing input: PBMCs or T cells enriched from blood (not recorded which). The genes are TRBV18 and TRBJ2-1; D is ambiguous. Here the CDR3 reads CASSRLQSSYNEQFF. The CDR3 DNA follows: TGTGCCAGCTCACGTCTACAGAGCTCCTACAATGAGCAGTTCTTC.